The rows below give T cell receptor beta chains drawn from one sample of a study of blood T cell repertoires in COVID-19. Assay used: immunoSEQ multiplex PCR; TCRdb lists only in-frame clones, some missing. The data contain a few hundred thousand clones, 85% to 90% of them seen just once; the ten biggest clones take up roughly 4.5%. Sequencing input: PBMCs or T cells enriched from blood (not recorded which). The receptors shown here come from a man aged 25-45 years who had recovered from COVID-19. CDR3s include the opening cysteine and the closing phenylalanine or tryptophan. Each record gives: CDR3 protein, CDR3 DNA, clone size, J gene, V gene, D gene. A D gene is named only where the DNA matches it firmly. Clone size is stated in some rows and not others, as once, few, many or a class when expanded.

CASSIQGGNQPQHF	TGTGCCAGCAGCATACAGGGGGGCAATCAGCCCCAGCATTTT	-	TRBJ1-5	TRBV7-9	TRBD1
CASSHSELAGGPSYNEQFF	TGTGCCAGCAGCCATTCGGAGCTAGCGGGGGGACCATCCTACAATGAGCAGTTCTTC	-	TRBJ2-1	TRBV3-1/TRBV3-2	TRBD2
CASSPGQVDGYTF	TGCGCCAGCAGCCCGGGACAGGTGGATGGCTACACCTTC	-	TRBJ1-2	TRBV4-1	TRBD1
CASSPPQGRNTIYF	TGTGCCAGCTCACCACCGCAGGGCCGGAACACCATATATTTT	-	TRBJ1-3	TRBV18	-
CASSSTGTGYYEQYF	TGTGCCAGCAGCTCGACCGGGACAGGGTACTACGAGCAGTACTTC	-	TRBJ2-7	TRBV11-2	TRBD1
CAISTVGGLYNEKLFF	TGTGCCATTTCGACAGTAGGGGGATTATATAATGAAAAACTGTTTTTT	once	TRBJ1-4	TRBV2	-
CASTNGQPWYNEQFF	TGTGCCAGCACCAACGGACAACCTTGGTACAATGAGCAGTTCTTC	-	TRBJ2-1	TRBV6-5	-
CASSPRTTGVNTEAFF	TGTGCCAGCTCACCGCGAACTACAGGGGTGAACACTGAAGCTTTCTTT	-	TRBJ1-1	TRBV18	TRBD1
CASSQDRGVGTDTQYF	TGCGCCAGCAGCCAAGATCGGGGGGTTGGCACAGATACGCAGTATTTT	-	TRBJ2-3	TRBV4-1	TRBD2
CATSASTGHSYEQYF	TGTGCCACCAGTGCCTCGACAGGGCACTCCTACGAGCAGTACTTC	-	TRBJ2-7	TRBV24-1	TRBD1
CASSLANRVAETQYF	TGTGCCAGCAGCTTAGCCAACAGGGTTGCAGAGACCCAGTACTTC	-	TRBJ2-5	TRBV11-3	-
CASSLRALAGDRYNEQFF	TGTGCCAGCAGCCTCAGAGCGTTGGCGGGAGACAGATACAATGAGCAGTTCTTC	once	TRBJ2-1	TRBV3-1/TRBV3-2	TRBD2
CASSQEPPGLAMAYEQYF	TGCGCCAGCAGCCAAGAGCCGCCGGGACTAGCGATGGCCTACGAGCAGTACTTC	-	TRBJ2-7	TRBV4-1	TRBD2
CASSPSAVNTEAFF	TGTGCCAGCAGCCCCAGCGCCGTGAACACTGAAGCTTTCTTT	once	TRBJ1-1	TRBV27	-
CASKMTGGGRNQPQHF	TGTGCCAGCAAAATGACCGGCGGAGGGAGGAATCAGCCCCAGCATTTT	-	TRBJ1-5	TRBV2	-
CATSPGPLLASHNEQFF	TGTGCCACCAGTCCAGGTCCGTTACTAGCATCCCACAATGAGCAGTTCTTC	-	TRBJ2-1	TRBV24-1	-
CASSPSQGGKYFF	TGTGCCAGCTCACCATCACAGGGAGGGAAGTATTTCTTT	-	TRBJ1-1	TRBV18	-
CASSQGVQGAYEQYF	TGCGCCAGCAGCCAAGGAGTGCAGGGGGCCTACGAGCAGTACTTC	-	TRBJ2-7	TRBV4-1	TRBD1
CASSSAQGDYGYTF	TGCGCCAGCAGCTCCGCACAGGGGGACTATGGCTACACCTTC	-	TRBJ1-2	TRBV5-1	TRBD1
CASSERGGVSPDTIYF	TGTGCCAGCAGTGAACGGGGTGGGGTATCGCCCGACACCATATATTTT	few	TRBJ1-3	TRBV6-1	-
CASSQGLAGVETQYF	TGCGCCAGCAGCCAAGGACTAGCGGGGGTGGAGACCCAGTACTTC	-	TRBJ2-5	TRBV4-1	TRBD2
CAWSGGQGTTNEKLFF	TGTGCCTGGAGTGGCGGACAGGGGACAACTAATGAAAAACTGTTTTTT	-	TRBJ1-4	TRBV30	TRBD1
CASSQPSSGGAAGELFF	TGTGCCAGCAGCCAGCCCTCCAGCGGGGGGGCGGCCGGGGAGCTGTTTTTT	once	TRBJ2-2	TRBV4-2	TRBD2
CSVRTGEPSGANVLTF	TGCAGCGTTAGGACAGGGGAACCCTCTGGGGCCAACGTCCTGACTTTC	once	TRBJ2-6	TRBV29-1	TRBD1
CASSVGHSAGTSTDTQYF	TGTGCCAGCAGCGTAGGTCACTCTGCGGGGACGAGCACAGATACGCAGTATTTT	-	TRBJ2-3	TRBV9	-
CASSTRTGFNSPLHF	TGTGCCAGCAGCACGCGGACAGGGTTTAATTCACCCCTCCACTTT	-	TRBJ1-6	TRBV5-4	TRBD1
CASSPNRVLNQPQHF	TGTGCCAGCAGCCCAAACAGGGTACTCAATCAGCCCCAGCATTTT	few	TRBJ1-5	TRBV6-5	-
CASSLGGKYEQYF	TGTGCCAGCAGCTTAGGCGGCAAATACGAGCAGTACTTC	-	TRBJ2-7	TRBV11-3	-
CASSWQGASNQPQHF	TGTGCCAGTAGTTGGCAGGGGGCTTCCAATCAGCCCCAGCATTTT	-	TRBJ1-5	TRBV19	TRBD1
CASSKSAWASVQETQYF	TGTGCCAGCAGCAAGTCCGCGTGGGCTAGCGTACAAGAGACCCAGTACTTC	-	TRBJ2-5	TRBV7-2	-
CASSIDRVLNQPQHF	TGTGCCAGTAGTATAGACAGGGTACTCAATCAGCCCCAGCATTTT	-	TRBJ1-5	TRBV19	-
CASSSGGEQYF	TGTGCCAGCAGTTCAGGGGGGGAGCAGTACTTC	once	TRBJ2-7	TRBV27	-
CASRGDRVEKLFF	TGTGCCAGCAGGGGGGACAGGGTTGAAAAACTGTTTTTT	-	TRBJ1-4	TRBV2	TRBD1
CASSGNTRSRQFF	TGTGCCAGCAGCGGGAACACTAGGAGTAGGCAGTTCTTC	-	TRBJ2-1	TRBV5-4	-
CASYPHDGTQGKAFF	TGTGCCAGCTACCCCCATGACGGGACACAAGGCAAAGCTTTCTTT	-	TRBJ1-1	TRBV6-5	-
CASSLARGRAGELFF	TGTGCCAGCAGCTTAGCACGCGGGAGGGCCGGGGAGCTGTTTTTT	-	TRBJ2-2	TRBV7-2	TRBD2
CASGLWPGTGVYEQYF	TGTGCTAGTGGTTTGTGGCCCGGGACAGGGGTCTACGAGCAGTACTTC	few	TRBJ2-7	TRBV12-5	TRBD1
CASRGAGGTYNEQFF	TGTGCCAGCAGAGGGGCCGGTGGGACCTACAATGAGCAGTTCTTC	-	TRBJ2-1	TRBV27	-
CAITGTVNTEAFF	TGTGCCATCACCGGGACAGTGAACACTGAAGCTTTCTTT	-	TRBJ1-1	TRBV10-3	TRBD1
CASKGRGQSNSPLHF	TGTGCCAGCAAGGGGCGGGGACAGAGTAATTCACCCCTCCACTTT	-	TRBJ1-6	TRBV7-9	TRBD1
CASRPQGGGRNTIYF	TGTGCCAGCAGGCCACAGGGGGGGGGCAGAAACACCATATATTTT	-	TRBJ1-3	TRBV25-1	TRBD1
CASTLRGSGGYTF	TGTGCCAGCACCCTTAGGGGATCAGGGGGCTACACCTTC	-	TRBJ1-2	TRBV12-3/TRBV12-4	-
CASSPRTREGETQYF	TGTGCCAGCAGCCCCCGGACTAGGGAGGGAGAGACCCAGTACTTC	-	TRBJ2-5	TRBV11-2	TRBD2